The rows below give T cell receptor beta chains drawn from one sample of a study of beta chain features in type 1 diabetes. The table came from immunoSEQ multiplex PCR; TCRdb's copy has only in-frame clones and leaves some out. The data contain more than 550,000 clones, roughly 13% of them singletons. Input material: naive CD4+ T cells from blood. The receptors originated from a man aged 18 to 29 with type 1 diabetes. The CDR3 runs from the conserved cysteine through the conserved F or W. D genes are given only for firm matches.

CDR3: CASTRQQGAEETQYF
D: TRBD1
length: 15
V: TRBV18

CDR3: CASSHFAGYWVGAYGYTF
D: NA
length: 18
V: TRBV4-1

CDR3: CASSPPTSGGTDTQYF
D: TRBD2
length: 16
V: TRBV7-8

CDR3: CSVEEGGGTDTQYF
D: NA
length: 14
V: TRBV29-1

CDR3: CASRQQGDGYTF
D: NA
length: 12
V: TRBV28

CDR3: CASIERWSSYNEQFF
D: NA
length: 15
V: TRBV7-2

CDR3: CASSPMGSTLGEQYF
D: NA
length: 15
V: TRBV18

CDR3: CASSAGTSGPNFF
D: TRBD2
length: 13
V: TRBV9

CDR3: CATSPRRQGIHNEQFF
D: NA
length: 16
V: TRBV15

CDR3: CASSFRETGTGELFF
D: NA
length: 15
V: TRBV9

CDR3: CAISSGLAGYQETQYF
D: TRBD2
length: 16
V: TRBV10-3

CDR3: CASSFTTGASTDTQYF
D: TRBD1
length: 16
V: TRBV4-1

CDR3: CASSFGPNTEAFF
D: NA
length: 13
V: TRBV7-2

CDR3: CASSPTVETQYF
D: NA
length: 12
V: TRBV11-2

CDR3: CASSEPGDSYNEQFF
D: NA
length: 15
V: TRBV25-1

CDR3: CASSEIPVSTDTQYF
D: NA
length: 15
V: TRBV2

CDR3: CASSYDRLFSGNTIYF
D: NA
length: 16
V: TRBV6-5

CDR3: CASSFAGGNTIYF
D: NA
length: 13
V: TRBV7-2

CDR3: CASSYSRTTDTQYF
D: NA
length: 14
V: TRBV6-5

CDR3: CASSEAGQGGSGYEQYF
D: TRBD1
length: 17
V: TRBV6-1

CDR3: CSVGGRVPEAFF
D: NA
length: 12
V: TRBV29-1

CDR3: CASRILTSGAGTDTQYF
D: TRBD2
length: 17
V: TRBV27

CDR3: CSGTPRGSYSYNEQFF
D: TRBD2
length: 16
V: TRBV29-1

CDR3: CAWSVGFLQPQHF
D: NA
length: 13
V: TRBV30

CDR3: CASSVEFRPYNEQFF
D: NA
length: 15
V: TRBV9

CDR3: CASSPRTGGFYGYTF
D: TRBD1
length: 15
V: TRBV6-5

CDR3: CASSREIDDEQFF
D: NA
length: 13
V: TRBV2

CDR3: CASSLGRPTYNEQFF
D: NA
length: 15
V: TRBV27

CDR3: CAWSRAGGGANVLTF
D: NA
length: 15
V: TRBV30

CDR3: CASSTYIGGTDTQYF
D: NA
length: 15
V: TRBV7-2

CDR3: CASSVTIDTQYF
D: NA
length: 12
V: TRBV19

CDR3: CASLRQASPETEAFF
D: NA
length: 15
V: TRBV6-1

CDR3: CASSLAIAGSTEAFF
D: NA
length: 15
V: TRBV5-1

CDR3: CASSHPLSVFEDTRVYPGQYF
D: NA
length: 21
V: TRBV4-3

CDR3: CASSNQPTGVVNYGYTF
D: TRBD1
length: 17
V: TRBV5-1

CDR3: CASSPTGTASSGANVLTF
D: TRBD1
length: 18
V: TRBV5-1

CDR3: CASSSQDQQPQHF
D: NA
length: 13
V: TRBV7-2

CDR3: CASSFGTGSIGETQYF
D: TRBD1
length: 16
V: TRBV27